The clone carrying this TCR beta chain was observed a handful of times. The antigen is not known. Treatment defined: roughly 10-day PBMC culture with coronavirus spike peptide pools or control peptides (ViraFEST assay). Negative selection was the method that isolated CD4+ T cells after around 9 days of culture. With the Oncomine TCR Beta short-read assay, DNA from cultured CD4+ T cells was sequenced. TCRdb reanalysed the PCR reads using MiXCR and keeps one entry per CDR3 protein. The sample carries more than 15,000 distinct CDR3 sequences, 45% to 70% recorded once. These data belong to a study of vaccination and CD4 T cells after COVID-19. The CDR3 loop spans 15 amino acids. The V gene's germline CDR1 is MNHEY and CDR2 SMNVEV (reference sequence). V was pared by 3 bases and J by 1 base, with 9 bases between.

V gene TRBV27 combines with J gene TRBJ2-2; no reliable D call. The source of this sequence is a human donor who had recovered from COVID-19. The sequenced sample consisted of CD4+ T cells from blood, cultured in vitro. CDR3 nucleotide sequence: TGTGCCAGCAGTTTGTGGGCGGTGAACACCGGGGAGCTGTTTTTT. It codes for CASSLWAVNTGELFF.